The 17 T cell receptor beta chains below were found in one sample sequenced in a study of T cell responses to AZD1222 COVID-19 vaccine. Using immunoSEQ multiplex PCR, the repertoire was profiled, and TCRdb retains in-frame clones only, with some absent. The sample lists approximately 200,000 clones; 94% were seen once. This material consisted of peripheral blood, taken 28 days after the second dose of the MenACWY control vaccine. Receptors were obtained from an adult who received the MenACWY meningococcal vaccine as a control.

The chain couples TRBV4-1 to TRBJ1-3; a weak D match, TRBD1 (6 bases). Between the trimmed V and J ends, which lost 1 base and 0 bases, there was a span of 16 bases. The CDR3 extends over 18 amino acids. Germline lookup yields CDR1 MGHRA and CDR2 YSYEKL. The CDR3 DNA reads TGCGCCAGCAGCCAAGTCCCGACCTACAGGGCCTCTGGAAACACCATATATTTT. This sequence encodes CASSQVPTYRASGNTIYF.

The gene calls are TRBV6-5 and TRBJ2-3; D not resolved. Looked up from germline, CDR1 is MNHEY and CDR2 is SVGAGI. The CDR3 is 15 residues long. The V end lost 5 bases, the J end lost 0 bases, and 12 bases lay between the germline ends. CDR3 coding DNA: TGTGCCAGCAGTCGGGTCCCAACTAGCACAGATACGCAGTATTTT. This gives the protein CASSRVPTSTDTQYF.

The table lists this clone with a count of one. The genes are TRBV6-5 and TRBJ2-1, with D unclear. Germline assignment: CDR1 MNHEY and CDR2 SVGAGI. V gave up 8 bases and J gave up 4 bases, with 6 bases separating them. The CDR3 contains 11 residues. CDR3 DNA sequence: TGTGCCAGCGCGCGGTACAATGAGCAGTTCTTC. Residues: CASARYNEQFF.

The CDR3: CASSERMNTEAFF. DNA for the CDR3: TGTGCCAGCAGTGAAAGGATGAACACTGAAGCTTTCTTT. V usage is TRBV2 and J usage is TRBJ1-1; D unclear. The CDR3 has 13 residues. Trimming took off 2 bases at V and 0 bases at J, with 4 bases between the two ends. CDR1 and CDR2 from the germline V gene are SNHLY and FYNNEI.

The chain recombines TRBV5-1 with TRBJ2-7, with a possible D match to TRBD2 (5 bases). The CDR3 is made up of 14 amino acids. Germline loops: CDR1 SGHRS, CDR2 YFSETQ. V lost 5 bases to trimming and J lost 3 bases, with 15 bases between them. CDR3 amino acids: CASRYGLADYEQYF. The CDR3 DNA sequence: TGCGCCAGCAGGTACGGCCTAGCCGACTACGAGCAGTACTTC.

The chain carries TRBV28 and TRBJ2-7, with 10 bases fitting TRBD1. Germline lookup yields CDR1 MDHEN and CDR2 SYDVKM. The V and J ends lost 7 bases and 2 bases, in that order; junction bases with no gene match: 8. The CDR3 is made up of 15 amino acids. The CDR3 spells CASTIWTGGTYEQYF. The CDR3, as DNA: TGTGCCAGCACTATTTGGACAGGGGGGACCTACGAGCAGTACTTC.

On this clone itself: The sample holds other DNA sequences that translate to the same CDR3. The rearrangement uses TRBV27 and TRBJ2-7; D is uncertain. Trimming removed 2 bases at V and 4 bases at J, with 3 bases between. The CDR3 is 11 amino acids. Germline V CDR1 and CDR2: MNHEY, SMNVEV (reference sequence). The chain's CDR3 is CASSLGYEQYF. The DNA for the CDR3 is TGTGCCAGCAGTTTAGGTTACGAGCAGTACTTC.

The chain combines TRBV18 with TRBJ1-5; D is ambiguous. CDR1 and CDR2 from the germline V gene are KGHSH and LQKENI. Between the trimmed V and J ends, which lost 1 base and 1 base, there was a span of 11 bases. CDR3 length: 16 residues. The chain's CDR3 is CASSPLGPQSNQPQHF. CDR3 coding DNA: TGTGCCAGCTCACCACTGGGCCCGCAAAGCAATCAGCCCCAGCATTTT.

The chain recombines TRBV27 with TRBJ1-5, with D unclear. The V gene lost 6 bases and the J gene lost 0 bases, with 12 bases spanning the gap. Per the germline V gene, CDR1 is MNHEY and CDR2 is SMNVEV (reference sequence). The CDR3 is 15 residues long. CDR3 loop: CASRIGRHSNQPQHF. DNA of the CDR3: TGTGCCAGCAGGATCGGTCGTCATAGCAATCAGCCCCAGCATTTT.

This chain connects TRBV28 to TRBJ2-7, with D perhaps TRBD1 or TRBD2 (5 bases each). Looked up from germline, CDR1 is MDHEN and CDR2 is SYDVKM. V was cut by 5 bases and J by 7 bases, with 12 bases left in between. CDR3 size: 12 residues. The CDR3 protein is CASSERGGEQYF. The CDR3 DNA sequence: TGTGCCAGCAGTGAGAGGGGTGGTGAGCAGTACTTC.

The chain couples TRBV6-5 to TRBJ2-1; D gene ambiguous. Trimming cost V 2 bases and J 6 bases, with 8 bases left between them. The CDR3 consists of 13 residues. The V gene's germline CDR1 is MNHEY and CDR2 SVGAGI. The CDR3 DNA reads as TGTGCCAGCAGTTACGGGGAAACCAATGAGCAGTTCTTC. This gives the protein CASSYGETNEQFF.

The chain combines TRBV30 with TRBJ1-6; TRBD1 agrees at 7 bases. The trim removed 6 bases at V and 4 bases at J, leaving 6 bases unmatched. Germline CDR1 and CDR2: GTSNPN and SVGIG (reference sequence). The CDR3 has 14 residues. The CDR3 reads CACLSTGYNSPLHF. The CDR3 DNA reads TGTGCCTGCCTTTCGACAGGGTATAATTCACCCCTCCACTTT.

The rearrangement links TRBV10-1 to TRBJ2-7, with TRBD1 matching 7 bases. Trimming cost V 7 bases and J 2 bases; bases outside gene matches: 2. CDR1 and CDR2 (germline): WNHNN, SYGVQD (reference sequence). The CDR3 extends over 12 amino acids. CDR3: CASKGQTYEQYF. CDR3 nucleotides: TGCGCCAGCAAGGGACAGACCTACGAGCAGTACTTC.

The chain recombines TRBV5-4 with TRBJ2-1; 8 positions match TRBD2. The CDR3 length is 17 residues. Germline V gene data show CDR1 as SGHNT and CDR2 as YYREEE (reference sequence). V shed 0 bases, J shed 3 bases, and the junction held 8 bases outside the gene matches. CDR3 sequence: CASSLASGRLNYNEQFF. As DNA, the CDR3 is TGTGCCAGCAGCTTGGCCAGCGGGAGATTAAACTACAATGAGCAGTTCTTC.

This chain uses TRBV4-1 with TRBJ2-1, with 8 bases matching TRBD2. The CDR3 extends over 17 amino acids. CDR1 and CDR2 (germline): MGHRA, YSYEKL. V gave up 5 bases and J gave up 9 bases; unmatched junction bases: 18. In nucleotides, the CDR3 is TGCGCCAGCAGCATCCCCGGGGGGGGGACGAACAATGGTGAGCAGTTCTTC. This gives the protein CASSIPGGGTNNGEQFF.

This chain joins TRBV7-9 and TRBJ1-2, with D unresolved. Germline loops: CDR1 SEHNR, CDR2 FQNEAQ (reference sequence). CDR3 length: 14 residues. Trimming cost V 1 base and J 2 bases, with 8 bases left between them. CDR3 protein: CASSLDLTNYGYTF. The DNA for the CDR3 is TGTGCCAGCAGCTTAGACCTAACAAACTATGGCTACACCTTC.

This sequence joins TRBV7-2 and TRBJ1-6; D gene ambiguous. V was pared by 6 bases and J by 0 bases, with 6 bases between. CDR3 size: 14 residues. CDR1 is SGHTA, CDR2 FQGNSA, per germline. The CDR3 region is CASSGGSYNSPLHF. CDR3 DNA sequence: TGTGCCAGCAGTGGAGGCTCCTATAATTCACCCCTCCACTTT.